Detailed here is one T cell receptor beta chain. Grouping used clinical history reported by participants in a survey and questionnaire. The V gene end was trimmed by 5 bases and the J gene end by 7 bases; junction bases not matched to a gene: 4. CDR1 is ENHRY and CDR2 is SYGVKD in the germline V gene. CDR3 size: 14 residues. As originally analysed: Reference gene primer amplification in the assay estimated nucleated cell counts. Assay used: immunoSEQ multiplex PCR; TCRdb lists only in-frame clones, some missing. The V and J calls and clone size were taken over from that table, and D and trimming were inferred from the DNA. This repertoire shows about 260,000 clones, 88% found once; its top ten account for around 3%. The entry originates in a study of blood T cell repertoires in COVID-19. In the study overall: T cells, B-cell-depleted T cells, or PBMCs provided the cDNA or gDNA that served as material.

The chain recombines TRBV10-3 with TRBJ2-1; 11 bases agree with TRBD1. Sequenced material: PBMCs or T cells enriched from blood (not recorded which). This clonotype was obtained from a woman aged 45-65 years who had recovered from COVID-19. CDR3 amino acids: CAISTGTGGNEQFF. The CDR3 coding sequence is TGTGCCATCAGTACCGGGACAGGGGGGAATGAGCAGTTCTTC.